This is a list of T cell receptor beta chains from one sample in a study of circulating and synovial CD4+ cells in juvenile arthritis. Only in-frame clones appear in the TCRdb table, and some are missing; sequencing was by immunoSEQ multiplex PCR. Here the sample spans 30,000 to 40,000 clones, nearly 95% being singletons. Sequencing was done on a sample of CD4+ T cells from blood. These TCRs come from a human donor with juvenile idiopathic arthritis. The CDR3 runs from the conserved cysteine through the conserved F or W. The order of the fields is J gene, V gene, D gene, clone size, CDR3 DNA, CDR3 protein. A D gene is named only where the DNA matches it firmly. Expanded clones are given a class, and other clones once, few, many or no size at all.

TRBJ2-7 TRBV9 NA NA TGTGCCAGCAGCCCCGGGAGTGTCCCTCTGCGATCCTACGAGCAGTACTTC CASSPGSVPLRSYEQYF
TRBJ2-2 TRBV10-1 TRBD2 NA TGCGCCAGCAGTGATGTCCGACTAGCGGGTCCCACCGGGGAGCTGTTTTTT CASSDVRLAGPTGELFF
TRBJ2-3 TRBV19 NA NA TGTGCCAGTAGTATTGCCCCCAGGAATACAGATACGCAGTATTTT CASSIAPRNTDTQYF
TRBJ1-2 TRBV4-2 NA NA TGTGCCAGCAGCCAACCAACAGGGTGGTATGGCTACACCTTC CASSQPTGWYGYTF
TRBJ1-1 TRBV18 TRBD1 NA TGTGCCAGCTCACAGGGGGCCACTGAAGCTTTCTTT CASSQGATEAFF
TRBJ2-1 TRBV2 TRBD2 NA TGTGCCGGATCCGGGACTAGCGGGGTGGTAAGGTCCTACAATGAGCAGTTCTTC CAGSGTSGVVRSYNEQFF
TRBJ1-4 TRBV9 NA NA TGTGCCAGCAGCGTAGGAGTCGGGGAAAAACTGTTTTTT CASSVGVGEKLFF
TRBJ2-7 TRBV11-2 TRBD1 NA TGTGCCAGCACCCCATGGGGACAGGGCTCCTACGAGCAGTACTTC CASTPWGQGSYEQYF
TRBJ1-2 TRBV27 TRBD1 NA TGTGCCAGCAGTTTCCCGACAGGGGGAGGCTACACCTTC CASSFPTGGGYTF
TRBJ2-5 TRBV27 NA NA TGTGCCAGCAGCTCGAGAGGTATTAGTGTGAAAGAGACCCAGTACTTC CASSSRGISVKETQYF
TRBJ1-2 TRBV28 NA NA TGTGCCAGCAGTCCGGAACAGGGTGGGGTTGGCTATGGCTACACCTTC CASSPEQGGVGYGYTF
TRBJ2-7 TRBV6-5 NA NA TGTGCCAGCAGGTATCTCTACGAGCAGTACTTC CASRYLYEQYF
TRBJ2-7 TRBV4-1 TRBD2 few TGCGCCAGCAGCCAAGGTAGCGGGAGGGCCTCCTACGAGCAGTACTTC CASSQGSGRASYEQYF
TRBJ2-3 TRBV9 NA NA TGTGCCAGCAGCGTCAGGCAGGGTACAGATACGCAGTATTTT CASSVRQGTDTQYF
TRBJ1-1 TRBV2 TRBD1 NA TGTGCCAGCAGTGACCAGGGGGCAAGGACTGAAGCTTTCTTT CASSDQGARTEAFF
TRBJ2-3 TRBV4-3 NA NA TGCGCCAGCAGCCAAGCCCCAGGCGCCACAGATACGCAGTATTTT CASSQAPGATDTQYF